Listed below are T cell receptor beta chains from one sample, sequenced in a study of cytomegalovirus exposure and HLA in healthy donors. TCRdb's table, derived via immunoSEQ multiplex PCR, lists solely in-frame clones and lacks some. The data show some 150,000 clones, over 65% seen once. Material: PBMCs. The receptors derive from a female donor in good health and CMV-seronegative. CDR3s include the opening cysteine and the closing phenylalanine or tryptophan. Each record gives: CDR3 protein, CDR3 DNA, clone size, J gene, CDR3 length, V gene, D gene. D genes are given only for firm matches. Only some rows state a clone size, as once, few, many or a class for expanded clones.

CDR3 protein: CASSKEKRTGTVNSQYF
CDR3 DNA: TGTGCCAGCAGCAAAGAGAAGAGGACAGGGACGGTAAACAGTCAGTACTTC
clone size: NA
J gene: TRBJ2-4
CDR3 length: 17
V gene: TRBV21-1
D gene: NA

CDR3 protein: CASSRGGPLIYEQYF
CDR3 DNA: TGTGCCAGCAGCCGAGGGGGCCCCCTCATTTACGAGCAGTACTTC
clone size: few
J gene: TRBJ2-7
CDR3 length: 15
V gene: TRBV7-2
D gene: TRBD1

CDR3 protein: CASAGGRGDTQYF
CDR3 DNA: TGTGCCAGCGCAGGCGGGAGAGGAGATACGCAGTATTTT
clone size: NA
J gene: TRBJ2-3
CDR3 length: 13
V gene: TRBV9
D gene: TRBD2

CDR3 protein: CASSPQLAAASTDTQYF
CDR3 DNA: TGCGCCAGCAGCCCCCAGTTGGCAGCGGCCAGCACAGATACGCAGTATTTT
clone size: NA
J gene: TRBJ2-3
CDR3 length: 17
V gene: TRBV4-3
D gene: NA

CDR3 protein: CASSSDNSYEQYF
CDR3 DNA: TGCGCCAGCAGTTCGGACAACTCCTACGAGCAGTACTTC
clone size: NA
J gene: TRBJ2-7
CDR3 length: 13
V gene: TRBV5-1
D gene: NA

CDR3 protein: CASSAGTGGLYEQYF
CDR3 DNA: TGTGCCAGCAGCGCCGGGACAGGGGGGCTCTACGAGCAGTACTTC
clone size: NA
J gene: TRBJ2-7
CDR3 length: 15
V gene: TRBV9
D gene: TRBD1

CDR3 protein: CASSGDRGQPQHF
CDR3 DNA: TGTGCCAGCAGTGGGGACAGGGGACAGCCCCAGCATTTT
clone size: once
J gene: TRBJ1-5
CDR3 length: 13
V gene: TRBV6-5
D gene: TRBD1

CDR3 protein: CASSSRADSGTQYF
CDR3 DNA: TGTGCCAGCAGCTCTAGGGCGGACAGCGGTACGCAGTATTTT
clone size: NA
J gene: TRBJ2-3
CDR3 length: 14
V gene: TRBV7-3
D gene: NA

CDR3 protein: CASSVGGRVAGELFF
CDR3 DNA: TGTGCCAGCAGCGTAGGTGGGAGGGTGGCCGGGGAGCTGTTTTTT
clone size: NA
J gene: TRBJ2-2
CDR3 length: 15
V gene: TRBV9
D gene: TRBD2

CDR3 protein: CASPVRGDEQFF
CDR3 DNA: TGTGCCAGCCCGGTCAGGGGCGATGAGCAGTTCTTC
clone size: NA
J gene: TRBJ2-1
CDR3 length: 12
V gene: TRBV7-9
D gene: NA

CDR3 protein: CASSKQRDRGEKSPSPLHF
CDR3 DNA: TGTGCCAGCAGCAAACAACGGGACAGGGGCGAAAAGTCTCCCTCACCCCTCCACTTT
clone size: NA
J gene: TRBJ1-6
CDR3 length: 19
V gene: TRBV21-1
D gene: NA

CDR3 protein: CASSLTPGGQYDEQFF
CDR3 DNA: TGTGCCAGCAGCTTAACCCCGGGGGGGCAGTATGATGAGCAGTTCTTC
clone size: NA
J gene: TRBJ2-1
CDR3 length: 16
V gene: TRBV5-5
D gene: TRBD2

CDR3 protein: CATRGTEAFF
CDR3 DNA: TGTGCCACAAGGGGGACTGAAGCTTTCTTT
clone size: NA
J gene: TRBJ1-1
CDR3 length: 10
V gene: TRBV6-5
D gene: NA

CDR3 protein: CASSFQGWEKLFF
CDR3 DNA: TGTGCCAGCAGTTTCCAGGGTTGGGAAAAACTGTTTTTT
clone size: once
J gene: TRBJ1-4
CDR3 length: 13
V gene: TRBV27
D gene: NA

CDR3 protein: CASSFQGVRYEQYF
CDR3 DNA: TGTGCCAGCAGTTTTCAGGGGGTTCGGTACGAGCAGTACTTC
clone size: NA
J gene: TRBJ2-7
CDR3 length: 14
V gene: TRBV28
D gene: TRBD1

CDR3 protein: CATSRDTAGFYEQYF
CDR3 DNA: TGTGCCACCAGCAGAGATACAGCGGGCTTCTACGAGCAGTACTTC
clone size: NA
J gene: TRBJ2-7
CDR3 length: 15
V gene: TRBV15
D gene: NA

CDR3 protein: CASSDGTTSTDTQYF
CDR3 DNA: TGTGCCAGCAGTGATGGGACAACTAGCACAGATACGCAGTATTTT
clone size: NA
J gene: TRBJ2-3
CDR3 length: 15
V gene: TRBV2
D gene: NA

CDR3 protein: CASASGGVYNSPLHF
CDR3 DNA: TGTGCCAGCGCTTCCGGCGGAGTTTATAATTCACCCCTCCACTTT
clone size: NA
J gene: TRBJ1-6
CDR3 length: 15
V gene: TRBV27
D gene: NA